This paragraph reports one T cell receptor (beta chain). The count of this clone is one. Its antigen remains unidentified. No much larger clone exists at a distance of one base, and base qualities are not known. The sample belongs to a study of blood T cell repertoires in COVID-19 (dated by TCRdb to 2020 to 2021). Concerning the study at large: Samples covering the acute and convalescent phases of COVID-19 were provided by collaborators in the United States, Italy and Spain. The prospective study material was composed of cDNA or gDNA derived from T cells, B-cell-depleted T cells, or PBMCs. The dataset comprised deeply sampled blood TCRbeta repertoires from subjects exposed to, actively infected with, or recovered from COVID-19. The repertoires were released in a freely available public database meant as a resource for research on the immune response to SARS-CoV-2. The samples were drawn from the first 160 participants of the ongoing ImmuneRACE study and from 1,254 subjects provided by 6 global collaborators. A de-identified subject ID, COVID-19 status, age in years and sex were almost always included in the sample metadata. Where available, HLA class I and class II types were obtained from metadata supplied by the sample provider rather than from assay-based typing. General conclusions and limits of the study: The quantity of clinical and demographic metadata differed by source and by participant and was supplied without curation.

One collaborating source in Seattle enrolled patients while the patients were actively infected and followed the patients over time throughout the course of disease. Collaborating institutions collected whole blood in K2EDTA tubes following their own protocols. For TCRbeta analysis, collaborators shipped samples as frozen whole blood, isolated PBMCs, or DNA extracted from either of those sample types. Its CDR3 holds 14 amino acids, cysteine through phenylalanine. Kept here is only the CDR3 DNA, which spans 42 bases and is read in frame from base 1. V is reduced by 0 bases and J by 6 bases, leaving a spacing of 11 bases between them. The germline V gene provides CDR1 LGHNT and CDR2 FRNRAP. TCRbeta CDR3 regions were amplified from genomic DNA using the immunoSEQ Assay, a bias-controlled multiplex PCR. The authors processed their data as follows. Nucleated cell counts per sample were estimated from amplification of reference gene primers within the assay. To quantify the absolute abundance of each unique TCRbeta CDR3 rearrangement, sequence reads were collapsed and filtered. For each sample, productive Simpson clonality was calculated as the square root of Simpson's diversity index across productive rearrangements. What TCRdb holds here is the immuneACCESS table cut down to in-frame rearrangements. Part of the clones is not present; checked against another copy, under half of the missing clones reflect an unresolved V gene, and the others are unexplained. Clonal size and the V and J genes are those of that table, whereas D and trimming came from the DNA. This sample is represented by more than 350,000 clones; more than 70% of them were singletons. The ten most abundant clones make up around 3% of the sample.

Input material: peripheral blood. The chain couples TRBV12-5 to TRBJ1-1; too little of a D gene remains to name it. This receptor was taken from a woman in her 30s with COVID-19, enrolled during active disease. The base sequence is TGTGCTAGTGGTTTGGTACCAGAGGGCGCTGAAGCTTTCTTT. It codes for CASGLVPEGAEAFF.